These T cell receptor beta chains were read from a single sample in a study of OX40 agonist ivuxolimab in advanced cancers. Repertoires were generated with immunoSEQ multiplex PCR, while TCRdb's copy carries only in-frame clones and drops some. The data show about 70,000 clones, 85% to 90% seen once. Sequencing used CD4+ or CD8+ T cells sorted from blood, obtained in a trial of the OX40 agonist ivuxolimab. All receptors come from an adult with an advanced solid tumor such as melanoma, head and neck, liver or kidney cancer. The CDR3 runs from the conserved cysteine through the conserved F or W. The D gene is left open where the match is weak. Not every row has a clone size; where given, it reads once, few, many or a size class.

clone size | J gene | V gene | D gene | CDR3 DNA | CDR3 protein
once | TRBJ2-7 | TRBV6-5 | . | TGTGCCAGCAGTTATGGCGGGTCGACCTACGAGCAGTACTTC | CASSYGGSTYEQYF
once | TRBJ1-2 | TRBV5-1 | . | TGCGCCAGCAGCTCCGGGACACTTAACTATGGCTACACCTTC | CASSSGTLNYGYTF
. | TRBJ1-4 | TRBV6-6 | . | TGTGCCAGCAACACACAGGGAGACGCGGAAAAACTGTTTTTT | CASNTQGDAEKLFF
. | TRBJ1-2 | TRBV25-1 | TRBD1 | TGTGCCAGCACCGGGACAGACTATGGCTACACCTTC | CASTGTDYGYTF
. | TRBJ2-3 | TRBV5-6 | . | TGTGCCAGCAGCGCAGCAGCGTACTCCACAGATACGCAGTATTTT | CASSAAAYSTDTQYF
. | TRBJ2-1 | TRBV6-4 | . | TGTGCCAGCAGTGATCAAGAGGGGACAACTAGCGTGAGCTCCTACAATGAGCAGTTCTTC | CASSDQEGTTSVSSYNEQFF
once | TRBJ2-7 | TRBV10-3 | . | TGTGCCATCAGTGAGTCAGCCAACGAGCAGTACTTC | CAISESANEQYF
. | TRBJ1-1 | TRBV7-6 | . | TGTGCCAGCAGCTTAACGCGAGCCGACACTGAAGCTTTCTTT | CASSLTRADTEAFF
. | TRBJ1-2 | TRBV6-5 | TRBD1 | TGTGCCAGCAGTGGACAGGGCTATGGCTACACCTTC | CASSGQGYGYTF
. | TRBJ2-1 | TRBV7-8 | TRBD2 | TGTGCCAGCAGCTTACATGGTCTAGCGGAATTCAATGAGCAGTTCTTC | CASSLHGLAEFNEQFF
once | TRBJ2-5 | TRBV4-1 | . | TGCGCCAGCAGCCAAGCGCTGAACAGCCAAGAGACCCAGTACTTC | CASSQALNSQETQYF
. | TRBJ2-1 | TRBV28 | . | TGTGCCAGCAGTTTTCGCCCCAACTACAATGAGCAGTTCTTC | CASSFRPNYNEQFF
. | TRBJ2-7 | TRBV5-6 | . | TGTGCCAGCAGCTTGGGGGGCTACGAGCAGTACTTC | CASSLGGYEQYF
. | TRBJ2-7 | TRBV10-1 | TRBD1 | TGCGCCAGCTTGCATGACAGGGGCCAGTACGAGCAGTACTTC | CASLHDRGQYEQYF
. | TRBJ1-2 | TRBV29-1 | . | TGCAGCGTCCGGGCTGCCTATGGCTACACCTTC | CSVRAAYGYTF
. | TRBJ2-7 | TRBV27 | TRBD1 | TGTGCCAGCAGTTTGGACAGGGGGGGTGAGCAGTACTTC | CASSLDRGGEQYF
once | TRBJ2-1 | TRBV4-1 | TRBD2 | TGCGCCAGCAGACGCGGACTAGCGGGCTCCTACAATGAGCAGTTCTTC | CASRRGLAGSYNEQFF
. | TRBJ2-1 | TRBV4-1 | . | TGCGCCAGCAGCCTTGAGGGTGAGCAGTTCTTC | CASSLEGEQFF
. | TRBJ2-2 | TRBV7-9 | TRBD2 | TGTGCCAGCAGTCGTAGCGGGGCTCTGGGGGAGCTGTTTTTT | CASSRSGALGELFF
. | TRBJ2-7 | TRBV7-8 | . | TGTGCCAGCAGCCTAGGGACCACCTACGAGCAGTACTTC | CASSLGTTYEQYF
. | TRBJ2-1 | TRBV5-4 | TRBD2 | TGTGCCAGCAGCTTGTGGCGGGAGGGCAATAATGAGCAGTTCTTC | CASSLWREGNNEQFF
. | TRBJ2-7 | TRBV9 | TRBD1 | TGTGCCAGCAGCGGACAGGGAGTCGAGCAGTACTTC | CASSGQGVEQYF
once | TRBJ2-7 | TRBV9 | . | TGTGCCAGCAGCAAATTTGGGGGAGCGGGCAACGAGCAGTACTTC | CASSKFGGAGNEQYF
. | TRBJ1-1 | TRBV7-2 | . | TGTGCCAGCAGCCAACCCTTTGCGAGGGGAGATGAAGCTTTCTTT | CASSQPFARGDEAFF
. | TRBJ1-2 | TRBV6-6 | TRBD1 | TGTGCCAGCAGTTACGGGACAGCAAACTATGGCTACACCTTC | CASSYGTANYGYTF
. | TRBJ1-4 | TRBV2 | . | TGTGCCAGCAGTGGGGAGGAAAAACTGTTTTTT | CASSGEEKLFF
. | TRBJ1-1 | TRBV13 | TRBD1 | TGTGCCAGCAGCTTTGCTCCGGGACAGGGCATCAACACTGAAGCTTTCTTT | CASSFAPGQGINTEAFF
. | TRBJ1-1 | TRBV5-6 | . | TGTGCCAGCAGCTTCTGGGGTACTGAAGCTTTCTTT | CASSFWGTEAFF
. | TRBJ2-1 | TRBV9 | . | TGTGCCAGCAGCGTAGCCCGCAATCCCAATGAGCAGTTCTTC | CASSVARNPNEQFF
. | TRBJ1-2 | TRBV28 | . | TGTGCCAGCAGTTTCCCCCGACAGGAGGGCTATGGCTACACCTTC | CASSFPRQEGYGYTF
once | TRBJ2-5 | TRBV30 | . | TGTGCCTGGAGTGTATGGGAGACCCAGTACTTC | CAWSVWETQYF
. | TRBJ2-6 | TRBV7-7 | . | TGTGCTAGCAGCCCCGGGATACACAGCTCTGGGGCCAACGTCCTGACTTTC | CASSPGIHSSGANVLTF
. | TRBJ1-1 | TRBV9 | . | TGTGCCAGCAGCGTAGCCCGAGGGGCTCGGGTCACTGAAGCTTTCTTT | CASSVARGARVTEAFF
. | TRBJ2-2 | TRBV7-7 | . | TGTGCTAGCAGCCCGCAACCCGGGGAGCTGTTTTTT | CASSPQPGELFF
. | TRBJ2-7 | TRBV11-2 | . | TGTGCCAGCAGCTTAGTTCTAGGAGAGTTATACGAGCAGTACTTC | CASSLVLGELYEQYF
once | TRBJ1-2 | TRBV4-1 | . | TGCGCCAGCAGCCAAGTCGGGGGGGGCGCCTTCAACTATGGCTACACCTTC | CASSQVGGGAFNYGYTF
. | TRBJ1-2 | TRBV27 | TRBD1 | TGTGCCAGCAGCCTGAATCCGACAGGGGGCGCCTATGGCTACACCTTC | CASSLNPTGGAYGYTF